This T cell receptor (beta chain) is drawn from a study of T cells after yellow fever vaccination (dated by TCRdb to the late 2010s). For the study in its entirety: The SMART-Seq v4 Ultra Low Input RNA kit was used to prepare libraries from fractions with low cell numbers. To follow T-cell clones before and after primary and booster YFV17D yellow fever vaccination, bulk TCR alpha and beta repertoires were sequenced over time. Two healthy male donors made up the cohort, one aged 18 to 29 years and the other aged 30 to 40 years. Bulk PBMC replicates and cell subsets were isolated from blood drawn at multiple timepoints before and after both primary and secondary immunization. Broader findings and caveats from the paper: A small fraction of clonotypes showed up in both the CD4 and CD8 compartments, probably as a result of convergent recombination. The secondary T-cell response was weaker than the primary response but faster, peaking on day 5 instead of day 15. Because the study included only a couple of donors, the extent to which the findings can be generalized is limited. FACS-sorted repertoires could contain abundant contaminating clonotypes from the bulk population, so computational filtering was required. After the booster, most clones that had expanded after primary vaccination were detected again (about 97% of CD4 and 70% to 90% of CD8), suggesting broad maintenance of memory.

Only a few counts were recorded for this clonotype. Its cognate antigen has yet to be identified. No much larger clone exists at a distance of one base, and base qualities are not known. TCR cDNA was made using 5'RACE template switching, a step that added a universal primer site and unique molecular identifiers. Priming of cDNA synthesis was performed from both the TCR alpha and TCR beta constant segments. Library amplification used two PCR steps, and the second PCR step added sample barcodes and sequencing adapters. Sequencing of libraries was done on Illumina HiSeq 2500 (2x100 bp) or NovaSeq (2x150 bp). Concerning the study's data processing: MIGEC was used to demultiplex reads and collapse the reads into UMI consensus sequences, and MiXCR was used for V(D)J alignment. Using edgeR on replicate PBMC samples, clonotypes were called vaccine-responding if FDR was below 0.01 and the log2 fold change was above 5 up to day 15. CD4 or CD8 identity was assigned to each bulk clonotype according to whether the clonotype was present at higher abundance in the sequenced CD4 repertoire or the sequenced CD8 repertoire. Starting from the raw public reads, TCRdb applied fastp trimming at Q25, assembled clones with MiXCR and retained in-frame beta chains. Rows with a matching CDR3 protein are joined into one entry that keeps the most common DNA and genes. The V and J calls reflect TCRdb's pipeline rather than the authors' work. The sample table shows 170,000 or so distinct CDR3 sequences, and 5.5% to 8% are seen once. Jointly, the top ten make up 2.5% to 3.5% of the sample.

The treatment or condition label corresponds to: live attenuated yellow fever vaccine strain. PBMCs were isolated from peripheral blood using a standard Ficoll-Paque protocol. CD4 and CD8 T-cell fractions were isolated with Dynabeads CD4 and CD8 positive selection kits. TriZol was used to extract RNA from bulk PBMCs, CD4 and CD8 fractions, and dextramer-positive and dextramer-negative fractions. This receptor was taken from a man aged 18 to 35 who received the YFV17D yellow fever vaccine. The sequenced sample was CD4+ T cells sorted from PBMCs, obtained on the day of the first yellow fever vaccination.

The bases read TGCGCCAGCAGCCTCGAACCTTTTGAAAAACTGTTTTTT. This gives the protein CASSLEPFEKLFF. The chain links TRBV4-3 with TRBJ1-4; the D gene lacks a confident call. The germline V gene gives CDR1 as LGHNA and CDR2 as YSLEER. The CDR3 starts with the cysteine, ends with the phenylalanine, and has 13 residues. The sequence is cut down to CDR3 DNA, 39 bases in frame from base 1. Trimming at the junction amounts to 4 bases on V and 7 bases on J, and the germline ends lie 10 bases apart.